This T cell receptor (beta chain) was found in a study of T-cell memory formation after mild COVID-19. Study-level findings and limits: There was a balanced CD4/CD8 profile in clones contracting day 15 to 85, and later expanders leaned CD4+. Prior to infection, memory already included some responding clones, suggesting cross-reactive memory joined.

TCR alpha and TCR beta cDNA libraries with sample barcodes and UMIs came from 5'RACE using constant-segment primers. TCRdb redid the calling of the 5' RACE reads with MiXCR, one entry per CDR3 protein. This sample yields 250,000 to 300,000 distinct CDR3 sequences, of which 15% to 20% are seen a single time; roughly 23% belongs to the top ten. This CDR3 region has 10 residues. CDR1 is SQVTM, CDR2 ANQGSEA, per germline. V gave up 4 bases and J gave up 4 bases, with 5 bases separating them. This clonotype was counted only a few times. Its antigen is undetermined. It is likely a read error, because the conserved phenylalanine at the end of the CDR3 is missing.

The sample taken for sequencing was PBMCs or a T cell subset sorted from them (not recorded which). This receptor was identified in a man aged 18 to 30 who had mild COVID-19 (a few samples of this study predate the infection). Cell type and time point are not known. V and J are TRBV29-1 and TRBJ2-7; D unclear. CDR3 in amino acids: CSVGQYEQYL. CDR3 nucleotides: TGCAGCGTTGGACAATACGAGCAGTACCTC.